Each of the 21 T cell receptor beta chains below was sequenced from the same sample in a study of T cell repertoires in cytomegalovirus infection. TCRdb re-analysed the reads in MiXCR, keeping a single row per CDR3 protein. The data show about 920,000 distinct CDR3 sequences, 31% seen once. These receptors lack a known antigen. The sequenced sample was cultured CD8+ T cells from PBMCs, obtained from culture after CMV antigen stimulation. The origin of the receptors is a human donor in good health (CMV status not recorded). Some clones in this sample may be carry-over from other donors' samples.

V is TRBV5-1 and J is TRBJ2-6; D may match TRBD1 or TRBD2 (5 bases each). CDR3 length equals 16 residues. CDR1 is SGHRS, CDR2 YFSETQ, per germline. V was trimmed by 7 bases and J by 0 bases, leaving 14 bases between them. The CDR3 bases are TGCGCCAGCCAAGGGACCTTTCCCTCTGGGGCCAACGTCCTGACTTTC. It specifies CASQGTFPSGANVLTF.

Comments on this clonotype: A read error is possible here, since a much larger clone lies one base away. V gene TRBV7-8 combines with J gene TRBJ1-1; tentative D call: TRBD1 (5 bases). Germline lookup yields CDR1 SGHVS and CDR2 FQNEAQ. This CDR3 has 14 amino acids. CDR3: CANSPDRLNTEAFF. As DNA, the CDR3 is TGTGCCAACAGCCCCGACAGACTGAACACTGAAGCTTTCTTT.

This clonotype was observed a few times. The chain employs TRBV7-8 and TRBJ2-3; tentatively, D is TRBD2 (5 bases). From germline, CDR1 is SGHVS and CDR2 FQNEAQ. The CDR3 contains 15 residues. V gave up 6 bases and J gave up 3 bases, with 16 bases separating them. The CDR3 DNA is TGTGCCAGCAGTCGATCCGGGATTTTGACAGATACGCAGTATTTT. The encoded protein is CASSRSGILTDTQYF.

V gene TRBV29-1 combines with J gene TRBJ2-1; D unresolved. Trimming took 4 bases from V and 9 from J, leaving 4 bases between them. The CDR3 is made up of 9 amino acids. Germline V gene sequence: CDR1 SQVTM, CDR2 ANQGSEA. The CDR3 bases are TGCAGCGTTGCGTTTGAGCAGTTCTTC. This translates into CSVAFEQFF.

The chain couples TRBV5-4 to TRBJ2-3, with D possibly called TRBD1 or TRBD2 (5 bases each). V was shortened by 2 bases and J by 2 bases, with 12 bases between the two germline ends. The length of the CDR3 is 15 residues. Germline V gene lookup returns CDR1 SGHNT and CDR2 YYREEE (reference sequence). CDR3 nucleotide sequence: TGTGCCAGCAGCTTCTCGGGGACCGTCACAGATACGCAGTATTTT. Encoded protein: CASSFSGTVTDTQYF. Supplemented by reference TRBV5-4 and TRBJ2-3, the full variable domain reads ETGVTQSPTHLIKTRGQQVTLRCSSQSGHNTVSWYQQALGQGPQFIFQYYREEENGRGNFPPRFSGLQFPNYSSELNVNALELDDSALYLCASSFSGTVTDTQYFGPGTRLTVL.

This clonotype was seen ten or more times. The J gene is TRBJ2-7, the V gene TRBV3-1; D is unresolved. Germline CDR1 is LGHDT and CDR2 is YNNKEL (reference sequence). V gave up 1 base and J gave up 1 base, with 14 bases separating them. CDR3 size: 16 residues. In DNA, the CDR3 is TGTGCCAGCAGCCAAGGTGCCGCCCCCCGGTCCTACGAGCAGTACGTC. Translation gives CASSQGAAPRSYEQYV.

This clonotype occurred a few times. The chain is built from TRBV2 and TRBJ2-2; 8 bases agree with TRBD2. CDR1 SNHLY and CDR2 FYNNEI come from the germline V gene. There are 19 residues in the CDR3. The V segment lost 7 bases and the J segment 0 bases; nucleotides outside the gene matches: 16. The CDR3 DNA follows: TGTGCCAGCACTCTCGACCTAACGGGGGGGTCGGCGAACACCGGGGAGCTGTTTTTT. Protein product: CASTLDLTGGSANTGELFF.

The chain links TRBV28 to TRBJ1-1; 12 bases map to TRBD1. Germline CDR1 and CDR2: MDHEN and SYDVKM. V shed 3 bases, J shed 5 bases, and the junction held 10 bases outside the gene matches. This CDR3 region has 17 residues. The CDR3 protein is CASSLFGDRGLGTEAFF. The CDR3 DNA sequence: TGTGCCAGCAGTTTGTTCGGGGACAGGGGGCTCGGGACTGAAGCTTTCTTT.

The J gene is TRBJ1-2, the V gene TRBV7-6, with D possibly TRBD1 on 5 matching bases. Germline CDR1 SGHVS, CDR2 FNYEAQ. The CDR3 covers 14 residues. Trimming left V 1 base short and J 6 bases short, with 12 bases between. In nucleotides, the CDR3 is TGTGCCAGCAGCTTAGAGGGAGGGGTAAATGGCTACACCTTC. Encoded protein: CASSLEGGVNGYTF.

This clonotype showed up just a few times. CDR3: CASSQDPSSSLNEQFF. For the CDR3, the DNA is TGTGCCAGCAGCCAAGATCCCAGTTCTTCTTTGAATGAGCAGTTCTTC. The chain recombines TRBV4-2 with TRBJ2-1; D is unresolved. In germline, CDR1 is LGHNA, CDR2 YNFKEQ. V lost 0 bases to trimming and J lost 7 bases, with 16 bases between them. The CDR3 is made up of 16 amino acids.

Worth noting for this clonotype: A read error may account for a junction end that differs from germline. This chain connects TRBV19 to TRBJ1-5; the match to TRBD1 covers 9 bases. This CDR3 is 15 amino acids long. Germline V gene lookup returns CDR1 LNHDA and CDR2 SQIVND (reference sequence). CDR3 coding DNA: TGTACCAGTAGTACTACAGGGGGCACCAATCAGCCCCAGCATTTT. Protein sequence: CTSSTTGGTNQPQHF.

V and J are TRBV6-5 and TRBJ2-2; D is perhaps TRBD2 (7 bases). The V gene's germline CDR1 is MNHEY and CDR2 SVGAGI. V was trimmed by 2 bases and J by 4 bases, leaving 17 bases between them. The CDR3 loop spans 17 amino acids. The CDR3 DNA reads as TGTGCCAGCAGTTACGGGGAAGGGGGGGGTTTCACCGGGGAGCTGTTTTTT. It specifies CASSYGEGGGFTGELFF.

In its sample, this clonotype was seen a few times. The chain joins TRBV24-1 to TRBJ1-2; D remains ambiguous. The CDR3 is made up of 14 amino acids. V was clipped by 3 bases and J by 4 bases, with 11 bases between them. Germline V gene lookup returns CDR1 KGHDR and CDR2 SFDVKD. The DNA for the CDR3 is TGTGCCACCAGTGATAGCCTGACGGTCTATGGCTACACCTTC. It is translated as CATSDSLTVYGYTF.

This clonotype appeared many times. The CDR3 sequence: CASSQDSASRGEGYTF. The CDR3 nucleotides read TGCGCCAGCAGCCAAGATAGTGCCTCGCGCGGGGAGGGCTACACCTTC. The chain is built from TRBV4-3 and TRBJ1-2; D remains unclear. V gave up 0 bases and J gave up 8 bases, with 19 bases separating them. Germline V CDR1 and CDR2: LGHNA, YSLEER. The CDR3 runs 16 residues.

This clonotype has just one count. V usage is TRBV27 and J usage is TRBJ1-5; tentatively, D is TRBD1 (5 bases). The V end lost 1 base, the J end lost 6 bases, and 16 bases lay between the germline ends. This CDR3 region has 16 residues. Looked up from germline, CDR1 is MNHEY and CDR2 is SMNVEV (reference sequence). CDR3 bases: TGTGCCAGCAGTTTATTTGGAGGGGCGCCAGGTCAGCCCCAGCATTTT. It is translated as CASSLFGGAPGQPQHF.

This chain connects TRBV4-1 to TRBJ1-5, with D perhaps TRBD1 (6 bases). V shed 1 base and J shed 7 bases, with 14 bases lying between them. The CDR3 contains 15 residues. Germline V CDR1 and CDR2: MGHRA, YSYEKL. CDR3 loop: CASSQAPGARQPQHF. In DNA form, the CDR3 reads TGCGCCAGCAGCCAAGCTCCGGGGGCCCGGCAGCCCCAGCATTTT.

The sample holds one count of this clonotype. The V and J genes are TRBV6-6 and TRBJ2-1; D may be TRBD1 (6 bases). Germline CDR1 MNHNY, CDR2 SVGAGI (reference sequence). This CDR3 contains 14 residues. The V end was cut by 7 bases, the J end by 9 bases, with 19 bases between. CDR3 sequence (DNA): TGTGCCAGCAAGGACAGCTCCGATCCGACTGAGCAGTTCTTC. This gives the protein CASKDSSDPTEQFF.

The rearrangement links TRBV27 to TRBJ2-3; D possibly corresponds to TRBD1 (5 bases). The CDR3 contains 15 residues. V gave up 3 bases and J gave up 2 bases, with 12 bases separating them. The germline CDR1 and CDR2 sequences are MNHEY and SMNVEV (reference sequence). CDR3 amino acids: CASSLDNVNTDTQYF. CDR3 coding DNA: TGTGCCAGCAGTTTGGACAACGTAAACACAGATACGCAGTATTTT.

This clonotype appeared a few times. CDR3 in amino acids: CASSSPMETQYF. The CDR3 coding sequence is TGTGCCAGCAGTTCCCCGATGGAGACCCAGTACTTC. The chain links TRBV6-5 to TRBJ2-5, with D unclear. CDR3 length: 12 amino acids. From germline, CDR1 is MNHEY and CDR2 SVGAGI. Trimming stripped 4 bases from V and 5 bases from J, with 8 bases between.

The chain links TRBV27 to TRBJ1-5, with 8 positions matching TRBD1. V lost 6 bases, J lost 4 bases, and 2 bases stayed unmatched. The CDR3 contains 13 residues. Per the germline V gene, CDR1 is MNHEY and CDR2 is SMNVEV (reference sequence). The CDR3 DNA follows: TGTGCCAGCAGGAGACAGGGGAATCAGCCCCAGCATTTT. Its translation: CASRRQGNQPQHF.

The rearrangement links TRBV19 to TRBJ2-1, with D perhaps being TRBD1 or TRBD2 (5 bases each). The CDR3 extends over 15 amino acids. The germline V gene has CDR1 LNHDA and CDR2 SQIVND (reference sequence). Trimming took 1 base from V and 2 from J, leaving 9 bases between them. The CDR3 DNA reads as TGTGCCAGTAGTATAGGACAGACTACCTACAATGAGCAGTTCTTC. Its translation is CASSIGQTTYNEQFF.